This T cell receptor (beta chain) was identified during a study of Graves' ophthalmopathy and Graves' hyperthyroidism. Study details: Peripheral blood was obtained at first diagnosis, ahead of any treatment. Whole-study findings and limits: Researchers report that a 13-signature model separated ophthalmopathy from stable hyperthyroidism, posting about 87% sensitivity and roughly 81% specificity.

The CDR3 totals 15 residues. Trimming at V came to 5 bases and at J to 2 bases, leaving 2 bases not matched to a gene. As concerns this clonotype: The target antigen is unknown.

Reliance was placed on clinical symptoms, serum thyroxine, TRAb, thyroid ultrasound and orbital computed tomography for diagnosis. RNA transcripts provided the template for amplifying TCR beta CDR3 regions. First-round RT-PCR relied on HTBI primers, and a second-round multiplex PCR came next. TCRdb fed the multiplex PCR reads into MiXCR, producing one record per CDR3 protein. The sample lists around 400,000 distinct CDR3 sequences; under 25% were seen once. The chain recombines TRBV12-3 or TRBV12-4 with TRBJ2-7; 14 bases are shared with TRBD2. The source material was peripheral blood. The TCR comes from a young woman with stable Graves' hyperthyroidism. CDR3 DNA sequence: TGTGCCAGCAGTATGGGACTAGCGGGAGCCTACGAGCAGTACTTC. Its protein product is CASSMGLAGAYEQYF.